A selection of T cell receptor beta chains follows, all from one sample in a study of cytomegalovirus exposure and HLA in healthy donors. This table comes from immunoSEQ multiplex PCR, and its TCRdb copy is limited to in-frame clones, with some not included. The data show 100,000 to 150,000 clones, about 70% seen once. The sequenced sample was PBMCs. The receptors stem from a male donor in good health and CMV-seronegative. CDR3s include the opening cysteine and the closing phenylalanine or tryptophan. D genes are given only for firm matches. Clone size is not always given. Where it is, it says once, few, many or a class for expanded clones.

V gene: TRBV7-2; CDR3 length: 14; D gene: NA; clone size: NA; J gene: TRBJ2-7; CDR3 protein: CASSQPVTIHEQYF; CDR3 DNA: TGTGCCAGCAGCCAACCGGTTACGATCCACGAGCAGTACTTC
V gene: TRBV27; CDR3 length: 14; D gene: TRBD1; clone size: once; J gene: TRBJ1-1; CDR3 protein: CASSPTGMNTEAFF; CDR3 DNA: TGTGCCAGCAGTCCGACAGGGATGAACACTGAAGCTTTCTTT
V gene: TRBV19; CDR3 length: 16; D gene: NA; clone size: few; J gene: TRBJ1-3; CDR3 protein: CASSLGIGSSGNTIYF; CDR3 DNA: TGTGCCAGTAGCTTGGGAATCGGGTCGTCGGGGAACACCATATATTTT
V gene: TRBV6-1; CDR3 length: 15; D gene: TRBD1; clone size: NA; J gene: TRBJ1-5; CDR3 protein: CASSESIQGDQPQHF; CDR3 DNA: TGTGCCAGCAGTGAGTCGATTCAGGGGGATCAGCCCCAGCATTTT
V gene: TRBV29-1; CDR3 length: 14; D gene: NA; clone size: few; J gene: TRBJ1-4; CDR3 protein: CSVRVISANEKLFF; CDR3 DNA: TGCAGCGTTCGGGTTATTAGTGCTAATGAAAAACTGTTTTTT
V gene: TRBV15; CDR3 length: 14; D gene: TRBD1; clone size: NA; J gene: TRBJ1-2; CDR3 protein: CATSQMDRDYGYTF; CDR3 DNA: TGTGCCACCAGCCAGATGGACAGGGATTATGGCTACACCTTC
V gene: TRBV28; CDR3 length: 15; D gene: NA; clone size: NA; J gene: TRBJ2-7; CDR3 protein: CASSYGQRLSYEQYF; CDR3 DNA: TGTGCCAGCAGTTACGGACAGCGCCTCTCCTACGAGCAGTACTTC
V gene: TRBV6-5; CDR3 length: 15; D gene: TRBD2; clone size: NA; J gene: TRBJ2-1; CDR3 protein: CASTLTSGGNNEQFF; CDR3 DNA: TGTGCCAGCACCCTGACTAGCGGGGGAAACAATGAGCAGTTCTTC
V gene: TRBV18; CDR3 length: 16; D gene: TRBD2; clone size: NA; J gene: TRBJ2-7; CDR3 protein: CASSTPGLAGNYEQYF; CDR3 DNA: TGTGCCAGCTCAACACCGGGACTAGCGGGAAACTACGAGCAGTACTTC
V gene: TRBV6-5; CDR3 length: 12; D gene: NA; clone size: NA; J gene: TRBJ1-1; CDR3 protein: CASSYGGGRAFF; CDR3 DNA: TGTGCCAGCAGTTACGGCGGGGGGCGAGCTTTCTTT
V gene: TRBV7-9; CDR3 length: 15; D gene: NA; clone size: NA; J gene: TRBJ1-1; CDR3 protein: CASSLPGGAVTEAFF; CDR3 DNA: TGTGCCAGCAGCCTACCGGGGGGCGCGGTCACTGAAGCTTTCTTT
V gene: TRBV6-1; CDR3 length: 15; D gene: TRBD2; clone size: NA; J gene: TRBJ2-5; CDR3 protein: CASSEGAGGQETQYF; CDR3 DNA: TGTGCCAGCAGTGAAGGGGCGGGGGGGCAGGAGACCCAGTACTTC
V gene: TRBV2; CDR3 length: 16; D gene: TRBD1; clone size: NA; J gene: TRBJ2-5; CDR3 protein: CASSEGQGKVGGTQYF; CDR3 DNA: TGTGCCAGCAGTGAGGGACAGGGGAAGGTTGGGGGGACCCAGTACTTC
V gene: TRBV7-6; CDR3 length: 16; D gene: NA; clone size: NA; J gene: TRBJ2-6; CDR3 protein: CASSLVPRAGANVLTF; CDR3 DNA: TGTGCCAGCAGCTTAGTCCCCAGGGCTGGGGCCAACGTCCTGACTTTC
V gene: TRBV5-1; CDR3 length: 15; D gene: TRBD1; clone size: NA; J gene: TRBJ1-4; CDR3 protein: CASSLGTGGGEKLFF; CDR3 DNA: TGCGCCAGCAGCTTGGGGACAGGGGGAGGTGAAAAACTGTTTTTT
V gene: TRBV7-2; CDR3 length: 15; D gene: TRBD1; clone size: NA; J gene: TRBJ1-4; CDR3 protein: CASSPGQGRGEKLFF; CDR3 DNA: TGTGCCAGCAGCCCAGGACAGGGCCGGGGAGAAAAACTGTTTTTT
V gene: TRBV2; CDR3 length: 13; D gene: NA; clone size: NA; J gene: TRBJ2-1; CDR3 protein: CASHTTLYNEQFF; CDR3 DNA: TGTGCCAGTCACACTACCTTGTACAATGAGCAGTTCTTC
V gene: TRBV14; CDR3 length: 15; D gene: TRBD2; clone size: NA; J gene: TRBJ2-3; CDR3 protein: CASSQAGGRVDTQYF; CDR3 DNA: TGTGCCAGCAGCCAAGCGGGAGGGAGAGTAGATACGCAGTATTTT
V gene: TRBV5-1; CDR3 length: 15; D gene: NA; clone size: NA; J gene: TRBJ2-1; CDR3 protein: CASSLGTVSYNEQFF; CDR3 DNA: TGCGCCAGCAGCTTGGGGACAGTTTCCTACAATGAGCAGTTCTTC
V gene: TRBV7-3; CDR3 length: 15; D gene: TRBD2; clone size: NA; J gene: TRBJ2-1; CDR3 protein: CASSSSGRNGNEQFF; CDR3 DNA: TGTGCCAGCAGCTCTAGCGGGAGAAACGGAAATGAGCAGTTCTTC
V gene: TRBV29-1; CDR3 length: 12; D gene: NA; clone size: NA; J gene: TRBJ2-1; CDR3 protein: CSVEAVSNEQFF; CDR3 DNA: TGCAGCGTTGAGGCAGTTTCCAATGAGCAGTTCTTC
V gene: TRBV28; CDR3 length: 15; D gene: TRBD1; clone size: NA; J gene: TRBJ1-4; CDR3 protein: CASSTPTGVIEKLFF; CDR3 DNA: TGTGCCAGCAGTACGCCGACAGGGGTAATTGAAAAACTGTTTTTT
V gene: TRBV25-1; CDR3 length: 13; D gene: NA; clone size: NA; J gene: TRBJ1-2; CDR3 protein: CASRGEGNYGYTF; CDR3 DNA: TGTGCCAGCAGAGGGGAGGGTAACTATGGCTACACCTTC
V gene: TRBV19; CDR3 length: 14; D gene: TRBD2; clone size: NA; J gene: TRBJ2-1; CDR3 protein: CASSMASGYNEQFF; CDR3 DNA: TGTGCCAGTAGTATGGCTAGCGGCTACAATGAGCAGTTCTTC
V gene: TRBV6-1; CDR3 length: 15; D gene: TRBD1; clone size: NA; J gene: TRBJ2-3; CDR3 protein: CASSERRGQGDTQYF; CDR3 DNA: TGTGCCAGCAGTGAAAGAAGGGGGCAAGGAGATACGCAGTATTTT
V gene: TRBV4-2; CDR3 length: 13; D gene: NA; clone size: NA; J gene: TRBJ2-7; CDR3 protein: CASSHERDYEQYF; CDR3 DNA: TGTGCCAGCAGCCACGAGCGAGATTACGAGCAGTACTTC
V gene: TRBV5-6; CDR3 length: 15; D gene: NA; clone size: NA; J gene: TRBJ2-7; CDR3 protein: CASSLPGLNHYEQYF; CDR3 DNA: TGTGCCAGCAGCTTGCCGGGGTTAAACCACTACGAGCAGTACTTC
V gene: TRBV7-3; CDR3 length: 12; D gene: TRBD2; clone size: NA; J gene: TRBJ2-3; CDR3 protein: CASSFRGGTQYF; CDR3 DNA: TGTGCCAGCAGCTTCCGGGGGGGGACGCAGTATTTT
V gene: TRBV18; CDR3 length: 13; D gene: NA; clone size: NA; J gene: TRBJ2-5; CDR3 protein: CASSPQRRETQYF; CDR3 DNA: TGTGCCAGCTCACCCCAGCGGCGGGAGACCCAGTACTTC
V gene: TRBV28; CDR3 length: 17; D gene: TRBD2; clone size: NA; J gene: TRBJ2-2; CDR3 protein: CASSPRTSGANTGELFF; CDR3 DNA: TGTGCCAGCAGTCCTCGGACTAGCGGGGCGAACACCGGGGAGCTGTTTTTT
V gene: TRBV4-1; CDR3 length: 17; D gene: TRBD2; clone size: NA; J gene: TRBJ2-3; CDR3 protein: CASSQEGRTSGGDTQYF; CDR3 DNA: TGCGCCAGCAGCCAAGAGGGGAGGACTAGCGGGGGAGATACGCAGTATTTT
V gene: TRBV18; CDR3 length: 14; D gene: NA; clone size: NA; J gene: TRBJ1-1; CDR3 protein: CASSLQGANTEAFF; CDR3 DNA: TGTGCCAGCTCACTACAGGGCGCGAACACTGAAGCTTTCTTT
V gene: TRBV2; CDR3 length: 13; D gene: NA; clone size: NA; J gene: TRBJ1-3; CDR3 protein: CASGQGGRDTIYF; CDR3 DNA: TGTGCCAGCGGGCAAGGAGGGCGGGACACCATATATTTT
V gene: TRBV18; CDR3 length: 16; D gene: TRBD2; clone size: NA; J gene: TRBJ2-1; CDR3 protein: CASSPRTSGTYNEQFF; CDR3 DNA: TGTGCCAGCTCACCACGGACTAGCGGAACTTACAATGAGCAGTTCTTC
V gene: TRBV11-2; CDR3 length: 14; D gene: NA; clone size: NA; J gene: TRBJ1-1; CDR3 protein: CASSLDLGGTEAFF; CDR3 DNA: TGTGCCAGCAGCTTAGATTTGGGGGGGACTGAAGCTTTCTTT
V gene: TRBV7-2; CDR3 length: 15; D gene: NA; clone size: NA; J gene: TRBJ2-2; CDR3 protein: CASSLVLQGAGELFF; CDR3 DNA: TGTGCCAGCAGCTTAGTTTTACAGGGAGCCGGGGAGCTGTTTTTT
V gene: TRBV14; CDR3 length: 15; D gene: TRBD1; clone size: NA; J gene: TRBJ1-1; CDR3 protein: CASSFRTGMNTEAFF; CDR3 DNA: TGTGCCAGCAGCTTTCGGACAGGGATGAACACTGAAGCTTTCTTT
V gene: TRBV5-1; CDR3 length: 15; D gene: TRBD2; clone size: NA; J gene: TRBJ2-3; CDR3 protein: CASSQLALNTDTQYF; CDR3 DNA: TGCGCCAGCAGTCAACTAGCGTTAAACACAGATACGCAGTATTTT
V gene: TRBV4-3; CDR3 length: 16; D gene: NA; clone size: NA; J gene: TRBJ2-7; CDR3 protein: CASSHLPGQEAYEQYF; CDR3 DNA: TGCGCCAGCAGCCATCTTCCGGGACAAGAAGCCTACGAGCAGTACTTC
V gene: TRBV6-1; CDR3 length: 15; D gene: NA; clone size: few; J gene: TRBJ2-5; CDR3 protein: CASSENTAEQETQYF; CDR3 DNA: TGTGCCAGCAGTGAAAATACGGCGGAACAAGAGACCCAGTACTTC
V gene: TRBV12-5; CDR3 length: 14; D gene: TRBD2; clone size: few; J gene: TRBJ2-1; CDR3 protein: CASRGSGSRDEQFF; CDR3 DNA: TGTGCTAGCCGAGGAAGCGGGAGCCGTGATGAGCAGTTCTTC
V gene: TRBV30; CDR3 length: 16; D gene: TRBD2; clone size: NA; J gene: TRBJ2-5; CDR3 protein: CAWSVQSGGGRETQYF; CDR3 DNA: TGTGCCTGGAGTGTACAGAGCGGGGGCGGTAGGGAGACCCAGTACTTC
V gene: TRBV6-6; CDR3 length: 15; D gene: TRBD1; clone size: NA; J gene: TRBJ1-4; CDR3 protein: CASSFYGTGNEKLFF; CDR3 DNA: TGTGCCAGCAGTTTTTACGGGACAGGGAATGAAAAACTGTTTTTT
V gene: TRBV5-1; CDR3 length: 12; D gene: NA; clone size: NA; J gene: TRBJ2-5; CDR3 protein: CASSLEGETQYF; CDR3 DNA: TGCGCCAGCAGCTTGGAGGGGGAGACCCAGTACTTC
V gene: TRBV4-1; CDR3 length: 14; D gene: NA; clone size: few; J gene: TRBJ1-1; CDR3 protein: CASSQEGAQSEAFF; CDR3 DNA: TGCGCCAGCAGCCAAGAAGGGGCGCAGTCTGAAGCTTTCTTT
V gene: TRBV5-4; CDR3 length: 15; D gene: TRBD1; clone size: NA; J gene: TRBJ2-6; CDR3 protein: CASTDRDSGANVLTF; CDR3 DNA: TGTGCCAGCACCGACAGGGACTCTGGGGCCAACGTCCTGACTTTC
V gene: TRBV7-2; CDR3 length: 19; D gene: TRBD2; clone size: NA; J gene: TRBJ2-1; CDR3 protein: CASSTQSGTRPYYNNEQFF; CDR3 DNA: TGTGCCAGCAGCACCCAATCCGGGACTAGGCCCTACTACAACAATGAGCAGTTCTTC
V gene: TRBV6-5; CDR3 length: 15; D gene: NA; clone size: NA; J gene: TRBJ1-2; CDR3 protein: CASSYGPGHPRGYTF; CDR3 DNA: TGTGCCAGCAGTTACGGGCCGGGACACCCTCGCGGCTACACCTTC
V gene: TRBV11-2; CDR3 length: 18; D gene: NA; clone size: NA; J gene: TRBJ1-3; CDR3 protein: CASSLDGRPGRSGNTIYF; CDR3 DNA: TGTGCCAGCAGCTTGGACGGACGCCCTGGGAGATCAGGAAACACCATATATTTT